This T cell receptor beta chain appears in the sequencing data of a study of T cells in Graves' hyperthyroidism and ophthalmopathy. Researchers took RNA transcripts and amplified the TCR beta CDR3 regions from them. The HTBI primer set drove a first-round RT-PCR of the TCR CDR3. MiXCR, applied by TCRdb to the multiplex PCR reads, yields one record per CDR3 protein. The data contain some 490,000 distinct CDR3 sequences, approximately 22% of them singletons. Under 3 months was the duration of disease in ophthalmopathy patients, who also had a Clinical Activity Score of at least 3 and a NOSPECS grade of at least 4. Concerning this clonotype itself: No antigen is known for it. Sequence at one end of the junction differs from germline and may be a read error.

Overall study findings and caveats: The model forecast ophthalmopathy, anticipating it by a median about 7 months before onset.

What was sequenced was blood. The clonotype originates from a woman in her sixties or seventies with Graves' ophthalmopathy.

CDR3 amino acids: CTSSQATGLLIVEQYF. The CDR3 DNA sequence: TGTACCAGCAGCCAGGCCACGGGACTACTTATCGTCGAGCAGTACTTC. The chain couples TRBV3-1 to TRBJ2-7, with 7 bases that match TRBD2. CDR1 LGHDT and CDR2 YNNKEL come from the germline V gene (reference sequence). This CDR3 has 16 residues.